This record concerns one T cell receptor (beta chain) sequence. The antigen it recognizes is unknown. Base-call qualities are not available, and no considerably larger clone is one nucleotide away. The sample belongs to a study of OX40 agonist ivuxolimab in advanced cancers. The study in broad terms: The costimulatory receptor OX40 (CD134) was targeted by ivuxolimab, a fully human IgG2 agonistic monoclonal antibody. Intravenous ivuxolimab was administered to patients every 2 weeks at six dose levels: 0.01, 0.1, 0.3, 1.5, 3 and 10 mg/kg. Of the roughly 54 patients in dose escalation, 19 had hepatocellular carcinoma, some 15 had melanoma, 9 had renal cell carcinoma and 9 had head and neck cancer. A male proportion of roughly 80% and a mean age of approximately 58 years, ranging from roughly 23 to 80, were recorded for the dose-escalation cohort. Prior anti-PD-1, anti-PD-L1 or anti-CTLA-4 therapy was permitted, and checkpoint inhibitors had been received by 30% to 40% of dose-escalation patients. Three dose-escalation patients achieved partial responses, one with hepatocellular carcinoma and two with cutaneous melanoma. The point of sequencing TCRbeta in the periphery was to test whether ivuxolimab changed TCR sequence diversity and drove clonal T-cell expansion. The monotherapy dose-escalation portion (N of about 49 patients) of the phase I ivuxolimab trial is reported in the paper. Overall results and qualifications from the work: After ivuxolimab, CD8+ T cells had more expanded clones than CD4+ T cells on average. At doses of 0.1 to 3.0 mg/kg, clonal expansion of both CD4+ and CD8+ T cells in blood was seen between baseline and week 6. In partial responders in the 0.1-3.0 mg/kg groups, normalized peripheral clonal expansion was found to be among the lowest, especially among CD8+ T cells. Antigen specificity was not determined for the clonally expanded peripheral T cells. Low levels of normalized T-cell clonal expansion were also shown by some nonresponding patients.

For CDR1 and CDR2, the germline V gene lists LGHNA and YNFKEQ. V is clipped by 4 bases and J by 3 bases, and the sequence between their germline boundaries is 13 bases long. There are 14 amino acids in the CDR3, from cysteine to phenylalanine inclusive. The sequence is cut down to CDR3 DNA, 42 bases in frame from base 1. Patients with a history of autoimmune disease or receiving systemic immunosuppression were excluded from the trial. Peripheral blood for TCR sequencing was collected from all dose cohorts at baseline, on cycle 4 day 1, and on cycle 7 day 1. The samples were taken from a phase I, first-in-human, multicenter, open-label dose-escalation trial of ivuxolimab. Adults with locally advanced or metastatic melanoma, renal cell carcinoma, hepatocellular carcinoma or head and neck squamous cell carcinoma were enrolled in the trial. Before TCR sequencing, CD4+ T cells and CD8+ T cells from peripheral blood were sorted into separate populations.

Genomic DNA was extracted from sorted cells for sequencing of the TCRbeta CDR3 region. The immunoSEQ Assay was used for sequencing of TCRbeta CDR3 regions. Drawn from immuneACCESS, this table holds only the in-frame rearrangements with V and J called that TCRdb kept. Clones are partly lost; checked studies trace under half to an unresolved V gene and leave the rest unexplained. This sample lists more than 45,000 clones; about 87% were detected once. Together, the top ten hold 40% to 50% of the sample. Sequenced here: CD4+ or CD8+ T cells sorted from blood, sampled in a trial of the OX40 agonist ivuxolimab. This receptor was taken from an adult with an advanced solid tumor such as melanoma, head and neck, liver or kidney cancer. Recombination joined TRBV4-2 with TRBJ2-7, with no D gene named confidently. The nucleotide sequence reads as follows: TGTGCCAGCAGCCCCCGAGAGAGTTTCTACGAGCAGTACTTC. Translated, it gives CASSPRESFYEQYF.